The T cell receptor beta chain under discussion was sequenced for a study of control samples from healthy donors and cancer patients. The CDR3 spans 13 residues. V was clipped by 4 bases and J by 3 bases, with 6 bases between them. The germline V gene encodes CDR1 MRHNA and CDR2 SNTAGT. Sequencing used immunoSEQ multiplex PCR; TCRdb keeps in-frame clones, though not all of them. The sample holds about 34,000 clones, approximately 90% seen once. The sequence came from a woman in her thirties or forties with lung cancer. The material sequenced was PBMCs. This chain links TRBV6-4 with TRBJ2-2, with a possible D match to TRBD2 (6 bases). CDR3 in DNA: TGTGCCAGCAGTGCTAGCGACACCGGGGAGCTGTTTTTT. Translation: CASSASDTGELFF.